This T cell receptor beta chain was observed in a study of T cell responses to AZD1222 COVID-19 vaccine. As regards this clone: Its antigen is not identified.

TCRdb keeps only in-frame clones here, not all; method: immunoSEQ multiplex PCR. The table lists 120,000 or so clones, 65% to 90% of them singletons. This CDR3 comprises 15 residues. The V end was cut by 3 bases, the J end by 3 bases, with 14 bases between. The germline CDR1 and CDR2 sequences are SNHLY and FYNNEI. General study results and limits: Spike-specific TCR breadth and depth both grew after two AZD1222 doses. White British people made up most donors, females outnumbered males, and clonal diversity was possibly underestimated. Nearly half of unique spike-specific TCRs reportedly avoided B.1.351 and B.1.1.7 mutated regions. At baseline, seropositivity was found in only six AZD1222 recipients.

This clonotype was sampled from an adult who received the AZD1222 COVID-19 vaccine. This sequence joins TRBV2 and TRBJ1-2; a weak D match, TRBD1 (6 bases). Here the sequenced sample was peripheral blood, taken 28 days after the second AZD1222 dose. CDR3 DNA sequence: TGTGCCAGCAGTGAGGGGGCGCCGCCTTACTATGGCTACACCTTC. It specifies CASSEGAPPYYGYTF.